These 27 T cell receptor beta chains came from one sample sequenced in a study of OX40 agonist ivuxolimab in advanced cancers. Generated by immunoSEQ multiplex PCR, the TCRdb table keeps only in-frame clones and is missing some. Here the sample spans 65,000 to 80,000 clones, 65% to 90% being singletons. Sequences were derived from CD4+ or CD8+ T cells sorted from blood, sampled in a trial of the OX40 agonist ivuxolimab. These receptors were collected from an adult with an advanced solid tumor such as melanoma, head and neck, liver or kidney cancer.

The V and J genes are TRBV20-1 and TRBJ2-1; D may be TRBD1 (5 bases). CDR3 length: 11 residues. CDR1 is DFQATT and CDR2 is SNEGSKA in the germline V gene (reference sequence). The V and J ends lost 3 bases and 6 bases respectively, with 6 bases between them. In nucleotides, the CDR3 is TGCAGTGCTAGGGACACCAATGAGCAGTTCTTC. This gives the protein CSARDTNEQFF.

The CDR3 DNA follows: TGTGCCAGTAGTACCAGGGTTGGACAAGAGACCCAGTACTTC. Translating it yields CASSTRVGQETQYF. The chain is built from TRBV19 and TRBJ2-5; tentative D call: TRBD1 (5 bases). CDR1 and CDR2 (germline): LNHDA, SQIVND (reference sequence). The CDR3 length is 14 residues. Trimming cost V 4 bases and J 2 bases, with 11 bases left between them.

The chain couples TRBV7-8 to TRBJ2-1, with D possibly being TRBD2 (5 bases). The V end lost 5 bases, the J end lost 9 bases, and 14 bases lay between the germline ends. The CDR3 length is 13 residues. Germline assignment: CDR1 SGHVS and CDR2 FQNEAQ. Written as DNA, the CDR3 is TGTGCCAGCAGCCAAAGGATGGCGGGTGAGCAGTTCTTC. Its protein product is CASSQRMAGEQFF.

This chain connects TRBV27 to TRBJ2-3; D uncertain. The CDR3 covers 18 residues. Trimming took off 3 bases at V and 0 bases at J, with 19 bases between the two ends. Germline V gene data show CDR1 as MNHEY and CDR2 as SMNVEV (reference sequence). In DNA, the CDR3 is TGTGCCAGCAGTTTCCGCGCACAATTTTCGTCTAGCACAGATACGCAGTATTTT. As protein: CASSFRAQFSSSTDTQYF.

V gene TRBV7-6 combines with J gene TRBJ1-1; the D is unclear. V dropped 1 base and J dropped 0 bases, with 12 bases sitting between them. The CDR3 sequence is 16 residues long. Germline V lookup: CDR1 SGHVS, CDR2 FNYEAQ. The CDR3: CASSLVVRGLNTEAFF. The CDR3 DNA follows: TGTGCCAGCAGCTTAGTCGTGAGAGGGTTGAACACTGAAGCTTTCTTT. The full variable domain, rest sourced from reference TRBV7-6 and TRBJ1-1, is GAGVSQSPRYKVTKRGQDVALRCDPISGHVSLYWYRQALGQGPEFLTYFNYEAQQDKSGLPNDRFSAERPEGSISTLTIQRTEQRDSAMYRCASSLVVRGLNTEAFFGQGTRLTVV.

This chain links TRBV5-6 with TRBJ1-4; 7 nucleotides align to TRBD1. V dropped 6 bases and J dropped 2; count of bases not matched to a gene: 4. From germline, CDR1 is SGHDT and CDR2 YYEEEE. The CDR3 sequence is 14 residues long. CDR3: CASKMTGTNEKLFF. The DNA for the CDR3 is TGTGCCAGCAAGATGACAGGGACTAATGAAAAACTGTTTTTT.

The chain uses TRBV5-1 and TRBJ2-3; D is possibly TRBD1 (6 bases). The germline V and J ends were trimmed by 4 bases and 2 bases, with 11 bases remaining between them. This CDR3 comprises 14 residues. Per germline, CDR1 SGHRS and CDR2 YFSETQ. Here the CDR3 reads CASSQGHATDTQYF. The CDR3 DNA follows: TGCGCCAGCAGCCAGGGACACGCCACAGATACGCAGTATTTT.

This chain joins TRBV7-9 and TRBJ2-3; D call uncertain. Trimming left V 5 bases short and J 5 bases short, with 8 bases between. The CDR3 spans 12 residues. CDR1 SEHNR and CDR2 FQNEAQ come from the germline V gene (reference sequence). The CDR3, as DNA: TGTGCCAGCAGCCTTGGAAAAGATACGCAGTATTTT. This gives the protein CASSLGKDTQYF.

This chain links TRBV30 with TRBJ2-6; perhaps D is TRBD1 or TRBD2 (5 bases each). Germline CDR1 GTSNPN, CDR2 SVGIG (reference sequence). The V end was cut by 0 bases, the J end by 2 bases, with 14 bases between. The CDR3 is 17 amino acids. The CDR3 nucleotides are TGTGCCTGGAGTGTACTTGGGGGTGGGGCTGGGGCCAACGTCCTGACTTTC. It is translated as CAWSVLGGGAGANVLTF.

The CDR3: CASRGGATNEKLFF. In DNA, the CDR3 is TGTGCCAGCCGAGGGGGGGCAACTAATGAAAAACTGTTTTTT. The chain combines TRBV19 with TRBJ1-4; a possible D gene is TRBD1 (6 bases). CDR3 length: 14 amino acids. In germline, CDR1 is LNHDA, CDR2 SQIVND (reference sequence). Deletions cut 9 bases from V and 0 bases from J, with 11 bases between. Full variable domain (missing parts from reference TRBV19 and TRBJ1-4): DGGITQSPKYLFRKEGQNVTLSCEQNLNHDAMYWYRQDPGQGLRLIYYSQIVNDFQKGDIAEGYSVSREKKESFPLTVTSAQKNPTAFYLCASRGGATNEKLFFGSGTQLSVL.

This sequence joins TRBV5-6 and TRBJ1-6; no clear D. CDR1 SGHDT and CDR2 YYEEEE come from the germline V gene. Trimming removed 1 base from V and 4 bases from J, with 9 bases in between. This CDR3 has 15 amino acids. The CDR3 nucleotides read TGTGCCAGCAGCTTGCTGGGAAATTATAATTCACCCCTCCACTTT. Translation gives CASSLLGNYNSPLHF.

CDR3 DNA sequence: TGTGCCTGGAGAGGACTAGCGGCCGGGGAGCTGTTTTTT. This sequence encodes CAWRGLAAGELFF. The chain links TRBV30 to TRBJ2-2, with 10 bases lining up with TRBD2. With V trimmed by 3 bases and J by 6 bases, 1 base remained unmatched. Germline CDR1 GTSNPN, CDR2 SVGIG (reference sequence). The CDR3 is made up of 13 amino acids.

The CDR3 loop reads CSVRTGDTEQYF. The CDR3 nucleotides read TGCAGCGTTAGGACAGGTGATACCGAGCAGTACTTC. The chain carries TRBV29-1 and TRBJ2-7, with 7 positions matching TRBD1. Germline lookup yields CDR1 SQVTM and CDR2 ANQGSEA. The junction had 7 bases not matched to a gene; V was cut back by 5 bases and J by 6 bases. The CDR3 contains 12 residues.

CDR3 sequence (DNA): TGTGCCAGCCAAGAGGCCGTTGCAGATACGCAGTATTTT. Translation: CASQEAVADTQYF. The chain links TRBV4-2 to TRBJ2-3; D is ambiguous. V lost 8 bases and J 4 bases, leaving 13 bases between the germline ends. Germline loops: CDR1 LGHNA, CDR2 YNFKEQ. There are 13 residues in the CDR3.

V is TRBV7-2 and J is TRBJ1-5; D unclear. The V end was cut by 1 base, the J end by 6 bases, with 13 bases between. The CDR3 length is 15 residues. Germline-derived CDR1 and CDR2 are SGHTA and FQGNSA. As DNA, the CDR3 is TGTGCCAGCAGCTTAGATGGTAGGGAAGGTCAGCCCCAGCATTTT. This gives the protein CASSLDGREGQPQHF.

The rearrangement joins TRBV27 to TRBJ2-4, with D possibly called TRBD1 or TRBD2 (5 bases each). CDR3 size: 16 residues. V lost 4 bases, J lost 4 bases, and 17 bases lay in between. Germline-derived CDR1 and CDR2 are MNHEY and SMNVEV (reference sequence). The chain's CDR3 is CASSSPREWRKNIQYF. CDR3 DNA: TGTGCCAGCAGTTCACCCAGGGAGTGGCGGAAAAACATTCAGTACTTC.

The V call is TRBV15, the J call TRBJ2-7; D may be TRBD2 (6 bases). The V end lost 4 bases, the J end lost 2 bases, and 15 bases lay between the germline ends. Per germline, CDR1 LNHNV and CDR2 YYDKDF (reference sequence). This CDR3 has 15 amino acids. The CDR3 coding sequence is TGTGCCACCAGCACCCGGTGGGCGGGGACCTACGAGCAGTACTTC. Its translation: CATSTRWAGTYEQYF.

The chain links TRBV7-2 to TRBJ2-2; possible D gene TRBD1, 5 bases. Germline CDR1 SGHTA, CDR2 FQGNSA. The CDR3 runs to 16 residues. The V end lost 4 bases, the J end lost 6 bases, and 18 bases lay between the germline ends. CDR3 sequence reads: CASSSASGFPAGELFF. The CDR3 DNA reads TGTGCCAGCAGCTCCGCGTCAGGGTTTCCGGCCGGGGAGCTGTTTTTT.

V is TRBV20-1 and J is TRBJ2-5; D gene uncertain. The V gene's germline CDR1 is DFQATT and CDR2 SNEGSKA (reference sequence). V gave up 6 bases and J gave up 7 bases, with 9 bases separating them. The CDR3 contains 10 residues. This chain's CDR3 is CSAWKGTQYF. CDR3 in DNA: TGCAGTGCCTGGAAAGGGACCCAGTACTTC.

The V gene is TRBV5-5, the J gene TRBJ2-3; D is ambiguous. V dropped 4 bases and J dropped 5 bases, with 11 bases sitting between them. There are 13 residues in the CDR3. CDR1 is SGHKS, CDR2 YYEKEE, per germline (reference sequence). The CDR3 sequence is CASSRNDGDTQYF. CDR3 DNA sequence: TGTGCCAGCAGCCGGAATGACGGAGATACGCAGTATTTT.

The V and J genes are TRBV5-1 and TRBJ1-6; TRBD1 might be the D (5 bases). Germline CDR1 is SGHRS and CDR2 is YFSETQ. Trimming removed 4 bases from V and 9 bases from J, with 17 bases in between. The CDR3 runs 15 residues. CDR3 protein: CASSQGRTDGSPLHF. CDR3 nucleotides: TGCGCCAGCAGCCAGGGACGTACGGACGGTTCACCCCTCCACTTT.

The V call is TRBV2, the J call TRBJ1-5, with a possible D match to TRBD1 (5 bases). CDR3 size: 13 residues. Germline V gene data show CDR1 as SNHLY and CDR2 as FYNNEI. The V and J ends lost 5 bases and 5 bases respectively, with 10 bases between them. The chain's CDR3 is CASSKTEDQPQHF. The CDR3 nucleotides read TGTGCCAGCAGTAAGACAGAGGATCAGCCCCAGCATTTT.

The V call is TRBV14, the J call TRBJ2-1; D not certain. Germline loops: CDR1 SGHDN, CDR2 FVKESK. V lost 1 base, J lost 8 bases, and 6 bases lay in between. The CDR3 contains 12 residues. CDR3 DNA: TGTGCCAGCAGCCAAGTTGGAGATGAGCAGTTCTTC. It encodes CASSQVGDEQFF.

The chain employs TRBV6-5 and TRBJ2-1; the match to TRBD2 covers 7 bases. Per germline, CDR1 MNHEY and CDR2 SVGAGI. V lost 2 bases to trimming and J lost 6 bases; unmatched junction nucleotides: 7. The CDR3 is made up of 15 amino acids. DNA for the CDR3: TGTGCCAGCAGTTACGCCGGACTAGAAGGCAATGAGCAGTTCTTC. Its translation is CASSYAGLEGNEQFF.

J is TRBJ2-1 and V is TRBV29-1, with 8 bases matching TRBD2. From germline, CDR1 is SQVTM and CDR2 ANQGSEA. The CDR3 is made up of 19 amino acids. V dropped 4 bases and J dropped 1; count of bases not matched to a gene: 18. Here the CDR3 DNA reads TGCAGCGTTGCCAGCCTCGCAACCTTCCTAGCGGGTTCCTACAATGAGCAGTTCTTC. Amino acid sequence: CSVASLATFLAGSYNEQFF.

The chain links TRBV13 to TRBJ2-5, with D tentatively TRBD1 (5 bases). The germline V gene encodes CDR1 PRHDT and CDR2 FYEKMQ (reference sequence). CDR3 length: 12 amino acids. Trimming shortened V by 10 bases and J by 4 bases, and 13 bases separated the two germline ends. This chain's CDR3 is CATSSRGETQYF. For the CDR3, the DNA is TGTGCCACGTCTTCTAGGGGAGAGACCCAGTACTTC.

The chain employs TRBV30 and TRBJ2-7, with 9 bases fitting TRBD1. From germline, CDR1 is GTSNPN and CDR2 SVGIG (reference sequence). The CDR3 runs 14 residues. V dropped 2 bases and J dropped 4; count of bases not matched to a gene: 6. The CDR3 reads CAWSPGQGQYEQYF. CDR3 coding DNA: TGTGCCTGGAGTCCGGGACAGGGCCAGTACGAGCAGTACTTC.